Shown below are 9 T cell receptor beta chains from a single sample sequenced in a study of shared clonotypes between healthy human individuals. The data were produced by immunoSEQ multiplex PCR, yet TCRdb's version contains in-frame clones alone and is incomplete. This sample has 2 million to 2.5 million clones, with 93% found just once. Sequenced sample: naive CD4+ T cells from PBMCs. The subset: CD45RA+ positively selected. These receptor sequences come from a man younger than 35 in good health. Some clones in this sample may be carry-over from other donors' samples.

With regard to this clone: Other DNA sequences of this sample code for an identical CDR3. This chain connects TRBV6-5 to TRBJ2-3, with D maybe TRBD1 (6 bases). Germline-derived CDR1 and CDR2 are MNHEY and SVGAGI. This CDR3 has 11 amino acids. The ends were cut back, 6 bases at V and 6 bases at J, with 7 bases in the middle. The chain's CDR3 is CASRRGDTQYF. Here the CDR3 DNA reads TGTGCCAGCAGAAGGGGGGATACGCAGTATTTT.

J is TRBJ1-4 and V is TRBV5-1; D not certain. Trimming pared 5 bases from V and 0 bases from J, leaving 11 bases between. The germline V gene has CDR1 SGHRS and CDR2 YFSETQ. CDR3 length: 15 residues. The CDR3 is CASRREQPTNEKLFF. In DNA, the CDR3 is TGCGCCAGCAGGCGGGAACAGCCAACTAATGAAAAACTGTTTTTT.

Comment on this clone: At the DNA level, this CDR3 is encoded by other sequences in the same sample as well. The rearrangement joins TRBV7-9 to TRBJ2-2; D gene ambiguous. The CDR3 runs 13 residues. CDR1 SEHNR and CDR2 FQNEAQ come from the germline V gene (reference sequence). Trimming pared 1 base from V and 8 bases from J, leaving 8 bases between. The CDR3 DNA sequence: TGTGCCAGCAGCTTAGGAGGCGCGGGGGAGCTGTTTTTT. Its translation is CASSLGGAGELFF.

The rearrangement links TRBV28 to TRBJ2-1; 13 nucleotides match TRBD2. The V gene end was trimmed by 5 bases and the J gene end by 9 bases; junction bases not matched to a gene: 7. Germline CDR1 MDHEN, CDR2 SYDVKM. CDR3 length: 15 amino acids. CDR3 protein: CASSETSGRAGEQFF. CDR3 DNA: TGTGCCAGCAGTGAAACTAGCGGGAGGGCCGGTGAGCAGTTCTTC.

This sequence joins TRBV5-5 and TRBJ1-1; the D is unclear. The CDR3 contains 13 residues. The germline V gene encodes CDR1 SGHKS and CDR2 YYEKEE (reference sequence). V lost 2 bases, J lost 1 base, and 6 bases lay in between. CDR3: CASSFVTNTEAFF. The CDR3 nucleotides are TGTGCCAGCAGCTTTGTAACGAACACTGAAGCTTTCTTT.

The rearrangement uses TRBV6-1 and TRBJ2-7; 7 positions match TRBD1. CDR1 MNHNS and CDR2 SASEGT come from the germline V gene. The CDR3 runs 13 residues. Trimming cost V 8 bases and J 5 bases; bases outside gene matches: 9. This chain's CDR3 is CASARQGGDEQYF. CDR3 nucleotides: TGTGCCAGCGCTCGACAGGGCGGTGACGAGCAGTACTTC.

V is TRBV5-5 and J is TRBJ1-2; D unclear. The V and J ends lost 2 bases and 3 bases respectively, with 11 bases between them. Per germline, CDR1 SGHKS and CDR2 YYEKEE (reference sequence). The CDR3 totals 14 residues. Here the CDR3 DNA reads TGTGCCAGCAGCTTATCTGGCAGAGACTATGGCTACACCTTC. Its translation is CASSLSGRDYGYTF.

V usage is TRBV7-6 and J usage is TRBJ2-1; 7 nucleotides agree with TRBD2. Germline V CDR1 and CDR2: SGHVS, FNYEAQ. The CDR3 is made up of 19 amino acids. V shed 3 bases and J 4 bases; nucleotides not matched to a gene: 18. Written as DNA, the CDR3 is TGTGCCAGCAGCTTCGGTCTAGCGGACCCCACCCAAAGATACAATGAGCAGTTCTTC. Its translation is CASSFGLADPTQRYNEQFF.

This clone was observed a handful of times. This chain uses TRBV30 with TRBJ2-2, with TRBD1 identical over 9 bases. CDR3 length equals 16 residues. CDR1 is GTSNPN and CDR2 is SVGIG in the germline V gene (reference sequence). After removal of 4 bases from V and 3 bases from J, the junction contained 9 bases not matched to a gene. CDR3 loop: CAWKPPGQGDTGELFF. DNA for the CDR3: TGTGCCTGGAAGCCCCCGGGACAGGGTGACACCGGGGAGCTGTTTTTT.